These T cell receptor beta chains were read from a single sample in a study of blood T cell repertoires in COVID-19. Libraries were prepared by immunoSEQ multiplex PCR; TCRdb keeps only in-frame clonotypes and omits some of them. Among 140,000 to 150,000 clones listed, roughly 80% were seen once. The specimen sequenced was PBMCs or T cells enriched from blood (not recorded which). These receptors were taken from a woman in her forties or fifties who had recovered from COVID-19. Each CDR3 is given with its conserved first and last residue. A D gene is named only where the DNA matches it firmly. Rows may omit the clone size; those that give it use once, few, many or a size class.

j_gene,v_gene,d_gene,abundance,CDR3aa,CDR3nt
TRBJ2-7,TRBV18,NA,NA,CASSPESGSYEQYF,TGTGCCAGCTCACCAGAGAGCGGGTCCTACGAGCAGTACTTC
TRBJ1-1,TRBV18,TRBD1,NA,CASSPRTGDTEAFF,TGTGCCAGCTCACCGCGGACAGGGGACACTGAAGCTTTCTTT
TRBJ2-3,TRBV19,TRBD2,NA,CASSVRTSGGVTDTQYF,TGTGCCAGTAGTGTCCGGACTAGCGGGGGGGTCACAGATACGCAGTATTTT
TRBJ2-4,TRBV18,NA,NA,CASSQLGGALSIQYF,TGTGCCAGCTCACAACTGGGGGGGGCCCTAAGCATTCAGTACTTC
TRBJ1-4,TRBV29-1,NA,NA,CSVARARAGEKLFF,TGCAGCGTTGCGAGGGCCCGCGCGGGAGAAAAACTGTTTTTT
TRBJ1-1,TRBV24-1,NA,once,CATSESGLRNTEAFF,TGTGCCACCAGTGAGTCGGGACTGCGGAACACTGAAGCTTTCTTT
TRBJ2-6,TRBV6-5,NA,NA,CASRRQYSGANVLTF,TGTGCCAGCAGAAGACAGTACTCTGGGGCCAACGTCCTGACTTTC
TRBJ1-6,TRBV27,NA,NA,CASSLSGMKARDYFNSPLHF,TGTGCCAGCAGTTTATCGGGGATGAAGGCCCGGGACTACTTTAATTCACCCCTCCACTTT
TRBJ2-7,TRBV28,TRBD1,NA,CASTRDRGSGEQYF,TGTGCCAGCACCCGGGACAGGGGAAGCGGCGAGCAGTACTTC
TRBJ2-1,TRBV7-7,TRBD2,NA,CASSREADNEQFF,TGTGCCAGCAGCCGGGAGGCCGACAATGAGCAGTTCTTC
TRBJ1-1,TRBV5-1,NA,NA,CASSLDPQNTEAFF,TGCGCCAGCAGCTTGGACCCACAGAACACTGAAGCTTTCTTT
TRBJ2-7,TRBV2,NA,NA,CASSGTGLLEQYF,TGTGCCAGCAGCGGAACAGGGCTCCTCGAGCAGTACTTC
TRBJ1-4,TRBV2,NA,few,CASTTGTTNEKLFF,TGTGCCAGCACAACGGGGACAACTAATGAAAAACTGTTTTTT
TRBJ2-2,TRBV5-5,TRBD2,NA,CASSLGLAGGQMNTGELFF,TGTGCCAGCAGCTTGGGTCTAGCGGGGGGACAAATGAACACCGGGGAGCTGTTTTTT
TRBJ1-1,TRBV5-1,NA,NA,CASSQTTNTEAFF,TGCGCCAGCAGCCAAACAACGAACACTGAAGCTTTCTTT
TRBJ1-2,TRBV14,TRBD1,NA,CASSSRDRGYSNYGYTF,TGTGCCAGCAGCTCCCGGGACAGGGGGTACAGTAACTATGGCTACACCTTC
TRBJ1-2,TRBV6-5,NA,once,CASSTGQNYGYTF,TGTGCCAGCAGTACCGGACAGAACTATGGCTACACCTTC
TRBJ1-4,TRBV7-3,NA,few,CASSLSENEKLFF,TGTGCCAGCAGCTTATCGGAGAATGAAAAACTGTTTTTT
TRBJ1-1,TRBV18,NA,NA,CASSPPSPGASAFF,TGTGCCAGCTCACCACCTAGCCCAGGGGCGTCTGCTTTCTTT
TRBJ1-4,TRBV19,TRBD1,few,CASSIPLGTGGNEKLFF,TGTGCCAGTAGTATCCCTCTTGGGACAGGAGGGAATGAAAAACTGTTTTTT
TRBJ2-3,TRBV27,TRBD1,NA,CASLGQGVLDTQYF,TGTGCCAGCCTGGGACAGGGGGTTTTGGATACGCAGTATTTT
TRBJ1-5,TRBV5-4,TRBD1,NA,CASSLGGDRGDQPQHF,TGTGCCAGCAGCTTGGGGGGGGACAGGGGCGATCAGCCCCAGCATTTT
TRBJ1-3,TRBV4-1,TRBD1,once,CASSFRTGEKWNTIYF,TGCGCCAGCAGCTTCAGGACAGGGGAAAAATGGAACACCATATATTTT
TRBJ1-5,TRBV3-1/TRBV3-2,TRBD1,NA,CASSPSGQGSNQPQHF,TGTGCCAGCAGCCCATCCGGACAGGGCAGCAATCAGCCCCAGCATTTT
TRBJ2-2,TRBV28,NA,few,CASTRNTGELFF,TGTGCCAGCACCCGGAACACCGGGGAGCTGTTTTTT
TRBJ2-1,TRBV7-9,TRBD2,many,CASSLSLAGTYNEQFF,TGTGCCAGCAGCTTGTCACTAGCGGGGACCTACAATGAGCAGTTCTTC
TRBJ1-6,TRBV7-8,NA,few,CASSLRGDNSPLHF,TGTGCCAGCAGCTTACGGGGAGATAATTCACCCCTCCACTTT
TRBJ1-2,TRBV7-9,TRBD1,NA,CASSEMDRVLGYGYTF,TGTGCCAGCAGCGAAATGGACAGGGTGTTGGGCTATGGCTACACCTTC
TRBJ2-2,TRBV10-3,TRBD1,NA,CAISGSPHSDRFANTGELFF,TGTGCCATCAGTGGGTCTCCCCACTCGGACAGGTTCGCGAACACCGGGGAGCTGTTTTTT
TRBJ1-5,TRBV3-1/TRBV3-2,NA,few,CASSHGGAFQPQHF,TGTGCCAGCAGCCATGGGGGGGCGTTTCAGCCCCAGCATTTT
TRBJ2-5,TRBV7-6,NA,NA,CASSSYQETQYF,TGTGCCAGCAGCTCGTACCAAGAGACCCAGTACTTC
TRBJ2-1,TRBV7-9,TRBD2,few,CASSLSLAGSANEQFF,TGTGCCAGCAGCTTAAGCCTAGCGGGCTCTGCCAATGAGCAGTTCTTC
TRBJ1-5,TRBV29-1,NA,few,CSVAGDNQPQHF,TGCAGCGTTGCAGGGGACAATCAGCCCCAGCATTTT
TRBJ2-3,TRBV5-1,NA,few,CASSLEGAGDTQYF,TGCGCCAGCAGCTTGGAGGGGGCGGGGGATACGCAGTATTTT
TRBJ1-5,TRBV7-8,NA,NA,CASSRLSPLDNQPQHF,TGTGCCAGCAGCCGTCTTAGCCCCCTAGACAATCAGCCCCAGCATTTT
TRBJ2-7,TRBV7-9,TRBD2,NA,CASSLGLAGNSYEQYF,TGTGCCAGCAGCTTAGGGCTAGCGGGTAACTCCTACGAGCAGTACTTC
TRBJ1-2,TRBV7-9,TRBD1,NA,CASSSTGGISNGYTF,TGTGCCAGCAGCTCCACAGGGGGCATTTCGAATGGCTACACCTTC
TRBJ1-1,TRBV10-2,TRBD1,NA,CASSEPTRTGGWEAFF,TGCGCCAGCAGTGAGCCGACCCGGACAGGGGGCTGGGAAGCTTTCTTT
TRBJ1-4,TRBV28,NA,NA,CASIQGGSNEKLFF,TGTGCCAGCATTCAGGGAGGGTCTAATGAAAAACTGTTTTTT
TRBJ1-1,TRBV2,NA,NA,CASRIEQGAHTEAFF,TGTGCCAGCAGGATTGAACAGGGAGCACACACTGAAGCTTTCTTT
TRBJ2-1,TRBV28,TRBD1,NA,CASRQTGDYNEQFF,TGTGCCAGCAGACAGACAGGGGACTACAATGAGCAGTTCTTC
TRBJ2-1,TRBV7-8,NA,NA,CASSFRTVHSSYNEQFF,TGTGCCAGCAGCTTCCGGACAGTCCACAGCTCCTACAATGAGCAGTTCTTC
TRBJ1-2,TRBV5-4,TRBD1,NA,CASSLQGAQNYGYTF,TGTGCCAGCAGCCTCCAGGGGGCGCAGAACTATGGCTACACCTTC
TRBJ1-2,TRBV4-1,TRBD1,NA,CASSPPDGTGGNYGYTF,TGCGCCAGCAGCCCCCCAGACGGGACAGGGGGCAACTATGGCTACACCTTC
TRBJ2-7,TRBV5-1,TRBD1,NA,CASRGTETYEQYF,TGCGCCAGCAGGGGGACAGAGACCTACGAGCAGTACTTC
TRBJ1-2,TRBV11-2,TRBD1,NA,CASSLGYGRGPYGYTF,TGTGCCAGCAGCTTAGGATACGGCAGGGGGCCCTATGGCTACACCTTC
TRBJ2-2,TRBV28,TRBD2,NA,CASSSGLAGVPNTGELFF,TGTGCCAGCAGTTCGGGACTAGCGGGGGTACCGAACACCGGGGAGCTGTTTTTT
TRBJ2-1,TRBV7-3,TRBD1,NA,CASSLPGTGYNEQFF,TGTGCCAGCAGCTTACCCGGGACAGGGTACAATGAGCAGTTCTTC
TRBJ2-3,TRBV7-8,NA,NA,CASSPTDTQYF,TGTGCCAGCAGCCCGACAGATACGCAGTATTTT
TRBJ1-2,TRBV18,NA,NA,CASSHTERYGYTF,TGTGCCAGCTCACACACAGAACGCTATGGCTACACCTTC
TRBJ1-3,TRBV2,TRBD1,NA,CAITMTGMISGNTIYF,TGTGCCATAACCATGACAGGGATGATCTCTGGAAACACCATATATTTT
TRBJ1-5,TRBV27,NA,NA,CASSFLGENRPQHF,TGTGCCAGCAGTTTCCTAGGGGAAAACCGGCCCCAGCATTTT
TRBJ1-6,TRBV2,NA,NA,CASSDWRAGAGSPLHF,TGTGCCAGCAGTGACTGGCGGGCAGGGGCGGGTTCACCCCTCCACTTT
TRBJ2-2,TRBV30,NA,NA,CAWSVAGGGTGELFF,TGTGCCTGGAGTGTAGCCGGGGGTGGCACCGGGGAGCTGTTTTTT